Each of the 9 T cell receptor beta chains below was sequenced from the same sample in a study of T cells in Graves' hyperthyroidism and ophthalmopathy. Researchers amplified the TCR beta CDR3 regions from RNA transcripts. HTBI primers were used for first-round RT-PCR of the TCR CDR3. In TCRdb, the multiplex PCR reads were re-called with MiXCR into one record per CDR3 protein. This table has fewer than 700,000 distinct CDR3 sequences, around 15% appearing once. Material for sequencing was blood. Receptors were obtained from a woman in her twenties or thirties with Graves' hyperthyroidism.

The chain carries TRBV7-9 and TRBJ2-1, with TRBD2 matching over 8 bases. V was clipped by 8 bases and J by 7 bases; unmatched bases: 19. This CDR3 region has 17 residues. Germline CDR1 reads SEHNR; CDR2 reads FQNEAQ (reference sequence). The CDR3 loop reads CASPRPNEASGLNEQFF. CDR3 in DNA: TGTGCCAGCCCACGGCCAAACGAGGCTAGCGGGTTGAATGAGCAGTTCTTC.

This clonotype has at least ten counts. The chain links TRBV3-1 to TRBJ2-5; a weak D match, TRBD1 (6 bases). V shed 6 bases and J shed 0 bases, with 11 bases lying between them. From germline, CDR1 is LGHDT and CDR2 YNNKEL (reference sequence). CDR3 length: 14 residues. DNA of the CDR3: TGTGCCAGCAGTCGCGGACAGTACCAAGAGACCCAGTACTTC. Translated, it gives CASSRGQYQETQYF.

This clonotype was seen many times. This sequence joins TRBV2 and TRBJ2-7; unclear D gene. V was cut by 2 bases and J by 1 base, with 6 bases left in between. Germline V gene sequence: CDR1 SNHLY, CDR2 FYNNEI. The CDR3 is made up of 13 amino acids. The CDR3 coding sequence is TGTGCCAGCAGTGAAAGACCATCCTACGAGCAGTACTTC. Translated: CASSERPSYEQYF.

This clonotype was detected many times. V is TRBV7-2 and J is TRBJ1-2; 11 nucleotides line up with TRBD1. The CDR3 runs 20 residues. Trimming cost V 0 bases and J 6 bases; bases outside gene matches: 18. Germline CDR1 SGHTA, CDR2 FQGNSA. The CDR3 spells CASSLAFAGTGGPGGNGYTF. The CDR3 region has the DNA TGTGCCAGCAGCTTAGCTTTCGCGGGGACAGGGGGGCCGGGCGGAAATGGCTACACCTTC.

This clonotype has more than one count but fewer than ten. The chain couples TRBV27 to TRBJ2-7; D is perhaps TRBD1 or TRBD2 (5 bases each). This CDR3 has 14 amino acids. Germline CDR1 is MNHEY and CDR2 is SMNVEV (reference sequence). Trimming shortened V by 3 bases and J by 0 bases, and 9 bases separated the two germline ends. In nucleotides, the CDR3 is TGTGCCAGCAGTTTTGGGGACGCCTCCTACGAGCAGTACTTC. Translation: CASSFGDASYEQYF.

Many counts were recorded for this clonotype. Here the CDR3 reads CASSAYRGGELFF. The CDR3 DNA is TGTGCCAGCAGTGCCTACCGGGGCGGGGAGCTGTTTTTT. This chain connects TRBV28 to TRBJ2-2, with a possible D match to TRBD2 (5 bases). V lost 5 bases and J 7 bases, leaving 11 bases between the germline ends. This CDR3 has 13 residues. Germline V gives CDR1 MDHEN, CDR2 SYDVKM.

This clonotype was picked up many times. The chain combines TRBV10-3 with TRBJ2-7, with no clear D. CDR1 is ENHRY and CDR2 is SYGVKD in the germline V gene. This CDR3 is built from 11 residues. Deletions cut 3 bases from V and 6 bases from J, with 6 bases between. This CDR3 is CAISDGLEQYF. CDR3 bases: TGTGCCATCAGTGACGGCCTCGAGCAGTACTTC.

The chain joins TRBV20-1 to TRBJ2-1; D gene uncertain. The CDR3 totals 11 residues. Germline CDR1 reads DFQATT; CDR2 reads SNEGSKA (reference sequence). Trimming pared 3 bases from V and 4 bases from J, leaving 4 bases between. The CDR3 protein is CSASVYNEQFF. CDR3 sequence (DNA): TGCAGTGCTAGTGTTTACAATGAGCAGTTCTTC.

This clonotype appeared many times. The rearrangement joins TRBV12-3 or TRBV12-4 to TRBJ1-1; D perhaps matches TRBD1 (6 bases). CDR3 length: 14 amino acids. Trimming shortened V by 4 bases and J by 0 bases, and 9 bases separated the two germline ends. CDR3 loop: CASSSGDMNTEAFF. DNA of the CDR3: TGTGCCAGCAGTTCGGGGGACATGAACACTGAAGCTTTCTTT.